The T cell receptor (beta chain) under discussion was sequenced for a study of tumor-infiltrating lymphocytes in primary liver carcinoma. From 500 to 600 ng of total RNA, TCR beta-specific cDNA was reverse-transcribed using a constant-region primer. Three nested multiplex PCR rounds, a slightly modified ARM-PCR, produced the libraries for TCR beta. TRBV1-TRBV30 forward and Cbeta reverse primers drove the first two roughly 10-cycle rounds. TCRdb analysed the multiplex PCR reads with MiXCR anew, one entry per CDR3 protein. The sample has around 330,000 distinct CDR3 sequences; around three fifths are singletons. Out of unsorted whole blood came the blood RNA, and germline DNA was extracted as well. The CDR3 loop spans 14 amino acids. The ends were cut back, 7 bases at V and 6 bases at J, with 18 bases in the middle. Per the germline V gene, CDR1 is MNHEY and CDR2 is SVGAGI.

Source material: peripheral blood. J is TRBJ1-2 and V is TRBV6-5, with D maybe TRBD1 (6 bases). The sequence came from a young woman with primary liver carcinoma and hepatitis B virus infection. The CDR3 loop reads CASKGGGGVDGYTF. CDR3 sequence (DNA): TGTGCCAGCAAGGGTGGTGGGGGCGTCGATGGCTACACCTTC.